The 5 T cell receptor beta chains reported below all come from one sample, sequenced in a study of blood T cell repertoires in COVID-19. Libraries were prepared by immunoSEQ multiplex PCR; TCRdb keeps only in-frame clonotypes and omits some of them. The sample has 180,000 or so clones, over 70% seen once. The material sequenced was PBMCs or T cells enriched from blood (not recorded which). These receptors all stem from a woman aged 55 to 70 who had recovered from COVID-19.

J is TRBJ1-2 and V is TRBV15; D gene ambiguous. Germline V gene data show CDR1 as LNHNV and CDR2 as YYDKDF (reference sequence). With 0 bases removed from V and 0 bases from J, the gap between germline ends came to 8 bases. This CDR3 region has 15 residues. As DNA, the CDR3 is TGTGCCACCAGCAGAGAGTACTCTCCTAACTATGGCTACACCTTC. As protein: CATSREYSPNYGYTF.

V usage is TRBV12-3 or TRBV12-4 and J usage is TRBJ1-2; 7 positions match TRBD1. The trim removed 4 bases at V and 3 bases at J, leaving 2 bases unmatched. The CDR3 contains 13 residues. As DNA, the CDR3 is TGTGCCAGCAGTTCTGGACAGGACTATGGCTACACCTTC. Translation gives CASSSGQDYGYTF.

The chain recombines TRBV4-1 with TRBJ2-2; D is unresolved. The germline V gene has CDR1 MGHRA and CDR2 YSYEKL. CDR3 size: 14 residues. V was pared by 1 base and J by 4 bases, with 7 bases between. CDR3 sequence (DNA): TGCGCCAGCAGCCAAGGCCTGAGCACCGGGGAGCTGTTTTTT. It codes for CASSQGLSTGELFF.

In its sample, this clone was seen a few times. This chain links TRBV28 with TRBJ1-2; D possibly corresponds to TRBD1 (5 bases). V was shortened by 10 bases and J by 3 bases, with 15 bases between the two germline ends. The CDR3 loop spans 13 amino acids. The germline CDR1 and CDR2 sequences are MDHEN and SYDVKM. The CDR3 reads CATNGGMDYGYTF. Written as DNA, the CDR3 is TGTGCCACTAACGGGGGTATGGACTATGGCTACACCTTC.

V and J are TRBV2 and TRBJ2-5, with D possibly being TRBD1 (6 bases). The CDR3 is made up of 15 amino acids. Deletions cut 7 bases from V and 4 bases from J, with 19 bases between. Germline assignment: CDR1 SNHLY and CDR2 FYNNEI. CDR3 DNA: TGTGCCAGCATCGAGGGTCAGGGGTTAGTAGAGACCCAGTACTTC. The encoded protein is CASIEGQGLVETQYF.